This T cell receptor beta chain originates from a study of blood T cell repertoires in COVID-19. Assay used: immunoSEQ multiplex PCR; TCRdb lists only in-frame clones, some missing. The sample carries 310,000 or so clones, approximately 88% recorded once. Germline loops: CDR1 ENHRY, CDR2 SYGVKD. This CDR3 spans 16 amino acids. Trimming cost V 0 bases and J 0 bases, with 8 bases left between them. The chain couples TRBV10-3 to TRBJ2-2; TRBD2 might be the D (6 bases). The sample taken for sequencing was PBMCs or T cells enriched from blood (not recorded which). The TCR was taken from a woman aged 18-30 years who had recovered from COVID-19. CDR3 sequence reads: CAISESGLSNTGELFF. CDR3 nucleotides: TGTGCCATCAGTGAGTCGGGACTTTCGAACACCGGGGAGCTGTTTTTT.